The rows below give T cell receptor beta chains drawn from one sample of a study of cytomegalovirus exposure and HLA in healthy donors. Profiled with immunoSEQ multiplex PCR; TCRdb holds only in-frame clones, not every one. This sample has 100,000 to 150,000 clones, with approximately 80% found just once. Sample: PBMCs. These receptors were obtained from a woman in her thirties or forties in good health and CMV-seropositive. The CDR3 runs from the conserved cysteine through the conserved F or W. A D gene is named only where the DNA matches it firmly. Clone size is not always given. Where it is, it says once, few, many or a class for expanded clones.

CDR3aa | CDR3nt | d_gene | abundance | j_gene | v_gene
CASSLLRGRGQETQYF | TGTGCCAGCAGTTTATTGCGCGGGAGGGGGCAAGAGACCCAGTACTTC | TRBD2 | . | TRBJ2-5 | TRBV27
CASSPIGQGASGNTIYF | TGTGCCAGCTCACCAATAGGGCAGGGGGCCTCTGGAAACACCATATATTTT | TRBD1 | . | TRBJ1-3 | TRBV18
CASSPGVAREGEQFF | TGTGCCAGCAGCCCCGGGGTAGCCCGTGAGGGTGAGCAGTTCTTC | . | few | TRBJ2-1 | TRBV5-4
CASSSWGGGDNYGYTF | TGTGCCAGCAGTTCCTGGGGAGGAGGGGATAACTATGGCTACACCTTC | . | . | TRBJ1-2 | TRBV27
CASSGTPSYEQYF | TGTGCCAGCAGCGGGACTCCCTCCTACGAGCAGTACTTC | . | once | TRBJ2-7 | TRBV2
CASSLSTLNTQYF | TGCGCCAGCAGCCTGTCAACTTTGAATACGCAGTATTTT | . | . | TRBJ2-3 | TRBV4-1
CASADRGNEKLFF | TGTGCCAGCGCCGACAGGGGAAATGAAAAACTGTTTTTT | TRBD1 | . | TRBJ1-4 | TRBV27
CASSRTSGIPPFF | TGTGCCAGCAGCCGAACTAGCGGGATTCCGCCGTTCTTC | TRBD2 | . | TRBJ2-1 | TRBV7-9
CASSLAGIGSVSEQFF | TGTGCCAGCAGCTTAGCAGGGATCGGGAGTGTCAGTGAGCAGTTCTTC | . | . | TRBJ2-1 | TRBV5-8
CASSVARSYEQYF | TGTGCCAGCAGTGTAGCGCGATCCTACGAGCAGTACTTC | . | . | TRBJ2-7 | TRBV2
CASSPRLAGGLNEQFF | TGCGCCAGCAGCCCCAGACTAGCGGGAGGGCTCAATGAGCAGTTCTTC | TRBD2 | . | TRBJ2-1 | TRBV5-1
CASSLALAGGPPDNEQFF | TGTGCCAGCAGTTTAGCACTAGCGGGAGGTCCCCCCGACAATGAGCAGTTCTTC | TRBD2 | . | TRBJ2-1 | TRBV27
CASSLTAGRSGNTIYF | TGTGCCAGCAGCTTAACGGCTGGGCGCTCTGGAAACACCATATATTTT | . | . | TRBJ1-3 | TRBV11-2
CASSRQGHQPQHF | TGCGCCAGCTCCCGACAGGGGCATCAGCCCCAGCATTTT | TRBD1 | many | TRBJ1-5 | TRBV4-1
CASSLGGQPGKLFF | TGTGCCAGCAGTCTAGGGGGACAACCGGGAAAACTGTTTTTT | . | . | TRBJ1-4 | TRBV28
CASGDLSSYNEQFF | TGTGCCAGCGGGGACTTAAGCTCCTACAATGAGCAGTTCTTC | . | . | TRBJ2-1 | TRBV9
CASRLAGDHEQFF | TGTGCCAGCAGACTAGCGGGAGACCATGAGCAGTTCTTC | TRBD2 | . | TRBJ2-1 | TRBV7-2
CASSPRDTSQGNGYTF | TGTGCCAGCAGCCCCCGGGACACATCCCAAGGAAATGGCTACACCTTC | . | . | TRBJ1-2 | TRBV7-2
CASSSGGSGANVLTF | TGCGCCAGCAGCTCGGGGGGAAGTGGGGCCAACGTCCTGACTTTC | TRBD2 | . | TRBJ2-6 | TRBV5-1
CASSVWAGADEQFF | TGTGCCAGCAGTGTTTGGGCGGGAGCGGATGAGCAGTTCTTC | TRBD2 | . | TRBJ2-1 | TRBV2
CASSQIQGEKLFF | TGCGCCAGCAGCCAAATCCAGGGGGAAAAACTGTTTTTT | . | few | TRBJ1-4 | TRBV4-1
CASSLDGGGTNQPQHF | TGTGCCAGCAGCTTAGACGGGGGGGGGACCAATCAGCCCCAGCATTTT | . | . | TRBJ1-5 | TRBV7-2
CASSSDRTSGNTIYF | TGTGCCAGCAGCTCCGACAGGACCTCTGGAAACACCATATATTTT | . | . | TRBJ1-3 | TRBV6-6
CASSPTGQRNTEAFF | TGTGCCAGCAGCCCAACGGGACAGAGGAACACTGAAGCTTTCTTT | TRBD1 | . | TRBJ1-1 | TRBV9
CAWTKGAGEAFF | TGTGCCTGGACAAAGGGGGCAGGTGAAGCTTTCTTT | TRBD1 | . | TRBJ1-1 | TRBV30
CASKEGAGRSTEAFF | TGTGCCAGTAAAGAGGGCGCGGGAAGAAGCACTGAAGCTTTCTTT | . | . | TRBJ1-1 | TRBV19
CASTLQGTGANVLTF | TGCGCCAGCACCCTGCAGGGGACTGGGGCCAACGTCCTGACTTTC | . | . | TRBJ2-6 | TRBV4-1
CASSPDMNTEAFF | TGTGCCAGCAGTCCTGACATGAACACTGAAGCTTTCTTT | . | . | TRBJ1-1 | TRBV6-5
CASSPDRIGNTIYF | TGTGCCAGCAGTCCTGACAGGATCGGAAACACCATATATTTT | . | . | TRBJ1-3 | TRBV28
CAWSVGQGRSQPQHF | TGTGCCTGGAGTGTAGGACAGGGTCGCTCCCAGCCCCAGCATTTT | TRBD1 | . | TRBJ1-5 | TRBV30
CATSRAPRGGTRDTEAFF | TGTGCCACCAGCAGAGCGCCCCGGGGGGGGACACGGGACACTGAAGCTTTCTTT | . | . | TRBJ1-1 | TRBV15
CASSASYSGLTEAFF | TGTGCCAGCAGTGCTTCGTACAGTGGGCTAACTGAAGCTTTCTTT | . | . | TRBJ1-1 | TRBV27
CASSLGQVNEKLFF | TGTGCCAGCAGTCTCGGACAGGTTAATGAAAAACTGTTTTTT | TRBD1 | . | TRBJ1-4 | TRBV6-1
CASSQENINTEAFF | TGCGCCAGCAGCCAAGAAAACATCAACACTGAAGCTTTCTTT | . | . | TRBJ1-1 | TRBV4-1
CASSHRRNTGELFF | TGTGCCAGCAGCCACAGGAGAAACACCGGGGAGCTGTTTTTT | . | . | TRBJ2-2 | TRBV7-2
CASSHASGLLLYNEQFF | TGTGCCAGCAGCCACGCCTCGGGACTCCTCCTTTACAATGAGCAGTTCTTC | . | . | TRBJ2-1 | TRBV11-1
CAWSAGGEGRPFF | TGTGCCTGGAGTGCCGGTGGGGAGGGCCGTCCTTTCTTT | . | . | TRBJ1-1 | TRBV30
CSADRGMNTEAFF | TGCAGCGCGGACAGGGGAATGAACACTGAAGCTTTCTTT | TRBD1 | . | TRBJ1-1 | TRBV29-1
CASSLGLGRGYTF | TGTGCCAGCAGCTTAGGTCTGGGCAGGGGCTACACCTTC | . | . | TRBJ1-2 | TRBV11-2
CASSYGRKNEQFF | TGTGCCAGTAGTTACGGGAGGAAAAATGAGCAGTTCTTC | TRBD2 | . | TRBJ2-1 | TRBV19
CASSIAGGPARTQYF | TGTGCCAGTAGTATAGCGGGAGGCCCGGCGAGGACCCAGTACTTC | TRBD2 | . | TRBJ2-5 | TRBV19
CASSRRGKGSYETQYF | TGTGCCAGTAGTAGACGAGGGAAGGGAAGCTACGAGACCCAGTACTTC | . | . | TRBJ2-5 | TRBV19
CAWLNRRADTGELFF | TGTGCCTGGCTGAACCGGAGGGCCGACACCGGGGAGCTGTTTTTT | . | . | TRBJ2-2 | TRBV30